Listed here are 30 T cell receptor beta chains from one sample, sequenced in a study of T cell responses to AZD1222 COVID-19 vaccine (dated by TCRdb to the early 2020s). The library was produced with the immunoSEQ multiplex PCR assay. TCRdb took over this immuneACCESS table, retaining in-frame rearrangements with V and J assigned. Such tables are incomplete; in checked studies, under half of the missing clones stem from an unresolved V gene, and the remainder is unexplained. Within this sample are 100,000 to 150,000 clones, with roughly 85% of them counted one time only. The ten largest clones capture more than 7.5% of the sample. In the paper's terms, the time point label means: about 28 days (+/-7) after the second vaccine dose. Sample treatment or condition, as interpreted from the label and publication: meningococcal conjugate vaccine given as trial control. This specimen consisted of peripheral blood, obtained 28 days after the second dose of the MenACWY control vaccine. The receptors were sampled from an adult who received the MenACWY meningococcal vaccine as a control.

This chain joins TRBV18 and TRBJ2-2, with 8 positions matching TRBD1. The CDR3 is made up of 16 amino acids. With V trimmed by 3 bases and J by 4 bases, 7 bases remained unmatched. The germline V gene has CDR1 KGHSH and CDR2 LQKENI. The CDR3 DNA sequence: TGTGCCAGCTCACCGCTCGGACAGGGTCCCACCGGGGAGCTGTTTTTT. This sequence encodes CASSPLGQGPTGELFF.

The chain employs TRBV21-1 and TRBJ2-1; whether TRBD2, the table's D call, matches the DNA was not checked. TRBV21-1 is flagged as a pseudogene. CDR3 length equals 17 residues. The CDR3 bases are TGTGCCAGCAGCAACGATCTAGCGGGACACCCTAAAGAGGGGCAGTTCTTC. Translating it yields CASSNDLAGHPKEGQFF.

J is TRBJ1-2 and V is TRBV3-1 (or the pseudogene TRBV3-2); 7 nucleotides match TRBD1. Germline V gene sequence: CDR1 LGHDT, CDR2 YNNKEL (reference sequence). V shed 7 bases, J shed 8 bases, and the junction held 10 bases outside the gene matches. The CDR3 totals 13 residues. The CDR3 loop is CASTPDRSGGYTF. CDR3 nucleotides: TGTGCCAGCACCCCGGACAGGTCGGGCGGCTACACCTTC.

The CDR3 DNA reads as TGCGCCAGCAGCCAAGTTTTAAGGGCCGTCCCCGGTTTGGACACTGAAGCTTTCTTT. Protein: CASSQVLRAVPGLDTEAFF. The gene calls are TRBV4-1 and TRBJ1-1; D gene uncertain. This CDR3 comprises 19 residues. V lost 1 base to trimming and J lost 3 bases, with 24 bases between them. Germline assignment: CDR1 MGHRA and CDR2 YSYEKL.

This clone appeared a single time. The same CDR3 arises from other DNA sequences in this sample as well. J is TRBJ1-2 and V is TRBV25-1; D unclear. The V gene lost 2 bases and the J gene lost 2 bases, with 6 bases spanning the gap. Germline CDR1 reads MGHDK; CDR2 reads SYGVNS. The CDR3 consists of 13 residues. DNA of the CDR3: TGTGCCAGCAGTGAACCTGGGAACTATGGCTACACCTTC. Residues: CASSEPGNYGYTF.

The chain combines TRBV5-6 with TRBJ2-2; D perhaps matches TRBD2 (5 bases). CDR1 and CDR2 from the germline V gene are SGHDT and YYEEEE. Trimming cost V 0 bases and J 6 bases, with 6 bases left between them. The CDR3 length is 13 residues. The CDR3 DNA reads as TGTGCCAGCAGCTTGGGGGAGCCCGGGGAGCTGTTTTTT. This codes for CASSLGEPGELFF. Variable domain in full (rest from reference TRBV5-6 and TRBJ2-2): DAGVTQSPTHLIKTRGQQVTLRCSPKSGHDTVSWYQQALGQGPQFIFQYYEEEERQRGNFPDRFSGHQFPNYSSELNVNALLLGDSALYLCASSLGEPGELFFGEGSRLTVL.

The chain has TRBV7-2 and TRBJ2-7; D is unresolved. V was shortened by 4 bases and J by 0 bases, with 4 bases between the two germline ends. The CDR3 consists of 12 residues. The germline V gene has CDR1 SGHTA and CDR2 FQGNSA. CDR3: CASSSYSYEQYF. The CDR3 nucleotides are TGTGCCAGCAGCTCCTACTCCTACGAGCAGTACTTC.

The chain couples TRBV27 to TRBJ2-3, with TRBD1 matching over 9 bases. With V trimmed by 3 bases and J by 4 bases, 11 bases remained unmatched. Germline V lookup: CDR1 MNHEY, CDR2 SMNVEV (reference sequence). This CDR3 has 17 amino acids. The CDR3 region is CASSLRGDRVNADTQYF. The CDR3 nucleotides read TGTGCCAGCAGTTTGAGGGGGGACAGGGTAAATGCAGATACGCAGTATTTT.

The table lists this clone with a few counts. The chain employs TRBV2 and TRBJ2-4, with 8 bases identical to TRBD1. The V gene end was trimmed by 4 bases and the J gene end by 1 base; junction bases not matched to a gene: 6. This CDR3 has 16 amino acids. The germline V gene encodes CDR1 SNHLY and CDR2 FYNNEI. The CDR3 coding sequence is TGTGCCAGCAGTGGCAGGGGGCTAACGGCCAAAAACATTCAGTACTTC. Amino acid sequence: CASSGRGLTAKNIQYF.

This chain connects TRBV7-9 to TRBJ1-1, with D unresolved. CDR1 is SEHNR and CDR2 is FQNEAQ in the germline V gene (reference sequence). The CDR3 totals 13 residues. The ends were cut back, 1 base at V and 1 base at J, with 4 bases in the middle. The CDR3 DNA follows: TGTGCCAGCAGCTTAGGACGGAACACTGAAGCTTTCTTT. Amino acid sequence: CASSLGRNTEAFF.

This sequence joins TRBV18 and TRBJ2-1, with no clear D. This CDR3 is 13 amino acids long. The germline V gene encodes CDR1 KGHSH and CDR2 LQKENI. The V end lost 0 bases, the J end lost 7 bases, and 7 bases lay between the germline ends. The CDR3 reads CASSPPFKNEQFF. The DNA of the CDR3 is TGTGCCAGCTCACCACCGTTTAAGAATGAGCAGTTCTTC.

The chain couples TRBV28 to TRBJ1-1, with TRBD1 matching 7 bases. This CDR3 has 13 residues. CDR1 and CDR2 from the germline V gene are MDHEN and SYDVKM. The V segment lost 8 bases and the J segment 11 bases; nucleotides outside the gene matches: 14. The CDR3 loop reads CASGTGTARVAFF. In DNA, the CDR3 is TGTGCCAGCGGCACCGGGACAGCCAGAGTGGCTTTCTTT.

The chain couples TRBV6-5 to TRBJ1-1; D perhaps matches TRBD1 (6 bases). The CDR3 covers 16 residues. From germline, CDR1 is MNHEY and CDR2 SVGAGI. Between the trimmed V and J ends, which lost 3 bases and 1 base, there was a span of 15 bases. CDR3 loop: CASSYGGGGRNTEAFF. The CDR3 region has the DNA TGTGCCAGCAGTTATGGAGGAGGGGGGAGGAACACTGAAGCTTTCTTT.

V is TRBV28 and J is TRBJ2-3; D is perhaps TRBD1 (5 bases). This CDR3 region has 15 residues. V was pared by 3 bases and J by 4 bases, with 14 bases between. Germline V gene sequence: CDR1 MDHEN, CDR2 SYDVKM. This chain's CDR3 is CASSFLQGGADTQYF. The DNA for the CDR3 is TGTGCCAGCAGTTTCCTCCAGGGTGGCGCAGATACGCAGTATTTT.

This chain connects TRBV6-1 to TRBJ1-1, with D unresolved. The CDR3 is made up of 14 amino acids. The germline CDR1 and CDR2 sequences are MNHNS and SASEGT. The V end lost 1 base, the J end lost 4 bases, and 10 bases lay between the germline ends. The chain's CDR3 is CASSEVPGFTEAFF. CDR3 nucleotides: TGTGCCAGCAGTGAAGTTCCGGGTTTCACTGAAGCTTTCTTT.

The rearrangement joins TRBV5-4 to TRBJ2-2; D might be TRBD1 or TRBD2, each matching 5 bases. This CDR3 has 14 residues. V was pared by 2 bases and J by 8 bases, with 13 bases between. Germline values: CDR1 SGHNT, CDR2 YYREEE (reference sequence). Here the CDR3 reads CASSFGDGDGELFF. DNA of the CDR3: TGTGCCAGCAGCTTCGGGGACGGAGATGGGGAGCTGTTTTTT.

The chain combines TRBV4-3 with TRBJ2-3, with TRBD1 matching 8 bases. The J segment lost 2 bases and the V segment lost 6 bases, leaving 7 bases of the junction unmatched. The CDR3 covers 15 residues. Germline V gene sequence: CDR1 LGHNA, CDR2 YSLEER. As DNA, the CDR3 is TGCGCCAGCAGTCGTGGACAGGGCGTCACAGATACGCAGTATTTT. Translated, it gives CASSRGQGVTDTQYF.

Here the CDR3 DNA reads TGTGCCAGCTCACCGCAGAGATCTGGAAACACCATATATTTT. Translating gives CASSPQRSGNTIYF. The gene calls are TRBV18 and TRBJ1-3; D unclear. This CDR3 has 14 residues. Per germline, CDR1 KGHSH and CDR2 LQKENI. V was pared by 3 bases and J by 1 base, with 7 bases between.

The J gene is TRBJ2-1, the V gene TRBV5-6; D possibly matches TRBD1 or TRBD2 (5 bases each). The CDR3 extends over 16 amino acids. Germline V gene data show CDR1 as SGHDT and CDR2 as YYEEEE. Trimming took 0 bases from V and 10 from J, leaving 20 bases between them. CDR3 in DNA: TGTGCCAGCAGCTTGGTGGGGCTAGCCGGCAGACAGGAGCAGTTCTTC. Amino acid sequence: CASSLVGLAGRQEQFF.

DNA for the CDR3: TGTGCCAGCAGTCCCCAGGGAACAGGGAACTATGGCTACACCTTC. This sequence encodes CASSPQGTGNYGYTF. The chain links TRBV6-5 to TRBJ1-2; tentatively, D is TRBD1 (6 bases). Between the trimmed V and J ends, which lost 5 bases and 2 bases, there was a span of 15 bases. Germline V gene sequence: CDR1 MNHEY, CDR2 SVGAGI. The CDR3 is 15 amino acids.

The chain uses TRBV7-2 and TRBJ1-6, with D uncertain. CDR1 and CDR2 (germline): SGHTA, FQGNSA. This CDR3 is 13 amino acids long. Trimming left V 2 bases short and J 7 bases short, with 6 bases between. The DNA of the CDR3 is TGTGCCAGCAGCTTACAGCTGAATTCACCCCTCCACTTT. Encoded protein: CASSLQLNSPLHF.

This CDR3 reads CASSLIVGGIQPQHF. For the CDR3, the DNA is TGTGCCAGCAGCCTCATCGTAGGGGGGATCCAGCCCCAGCATTTT. The chain combines TRBV2 with TRBJ1-5, with a weak D call TRBD1 (6 bases). The CDR3 is 15 amino acids. V lost 6 bases, J lost 7 bases, and 19 bases lay in between. Germline V gene data show CDR1 as SNHLY and CDR2 as FYNNEI.

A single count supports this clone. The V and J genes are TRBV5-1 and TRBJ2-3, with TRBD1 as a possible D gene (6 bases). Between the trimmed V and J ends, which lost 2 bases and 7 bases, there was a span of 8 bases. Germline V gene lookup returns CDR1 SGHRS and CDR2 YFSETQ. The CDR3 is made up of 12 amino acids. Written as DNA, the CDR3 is TGCGCCAGCAGCTTCGACAGGAATACGCAGTATTTT. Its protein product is CASSFDRNTQYF.

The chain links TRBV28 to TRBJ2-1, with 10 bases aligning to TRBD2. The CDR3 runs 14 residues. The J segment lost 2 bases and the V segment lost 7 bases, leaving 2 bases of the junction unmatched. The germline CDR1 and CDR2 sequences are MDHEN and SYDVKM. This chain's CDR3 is CASIAGGTYNEQFF. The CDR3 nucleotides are TGTGCCAGCATAGCGGGGGGCACCTACAATGAGCAGTTCTTC.

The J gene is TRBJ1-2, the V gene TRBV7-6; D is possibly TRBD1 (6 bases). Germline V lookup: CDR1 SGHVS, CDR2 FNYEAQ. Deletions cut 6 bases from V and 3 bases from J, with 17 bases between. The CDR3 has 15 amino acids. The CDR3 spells CASSRSTGPDYGYTF. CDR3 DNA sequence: TGTGCCAGCAGTCGTTCTACAGGGCCCGACTATGGCTACACCTTC.

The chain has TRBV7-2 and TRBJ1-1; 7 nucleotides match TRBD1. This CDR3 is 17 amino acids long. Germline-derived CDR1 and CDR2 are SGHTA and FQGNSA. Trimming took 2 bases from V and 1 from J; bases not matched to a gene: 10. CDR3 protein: CASSLRTGATTNTEAFF. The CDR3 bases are TGTGCCAGCAGCTTACGGACAGGAGCGACCACGAACACTGAAGCTTTCTTT.

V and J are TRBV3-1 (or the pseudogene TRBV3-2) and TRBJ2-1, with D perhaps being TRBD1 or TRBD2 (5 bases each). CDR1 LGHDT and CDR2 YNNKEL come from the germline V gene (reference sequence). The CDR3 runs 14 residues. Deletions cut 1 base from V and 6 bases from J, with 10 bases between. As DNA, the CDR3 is TGTGCCAGCAGCCAAGTCGGGGACGGCAATGAGCAGTTCTTC. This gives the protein CASSQVGDGNEQFF.

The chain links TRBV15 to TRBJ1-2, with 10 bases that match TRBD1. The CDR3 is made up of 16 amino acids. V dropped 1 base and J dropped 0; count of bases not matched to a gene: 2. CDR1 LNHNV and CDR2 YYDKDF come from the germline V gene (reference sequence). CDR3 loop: CATSRAGTGANYGYTF. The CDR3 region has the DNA TGTGCCACCAGCAGAGCCGGGACAGGGGCTAACTATGGCTACACCTTC.

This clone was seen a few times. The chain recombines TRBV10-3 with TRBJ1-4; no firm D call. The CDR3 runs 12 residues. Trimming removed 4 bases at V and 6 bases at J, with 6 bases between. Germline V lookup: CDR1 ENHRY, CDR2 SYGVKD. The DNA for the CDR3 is TGTGCCATCAGTGTGGAACATGAAAAACTGTTTTTT. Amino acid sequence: CAISVEHEKLFF.

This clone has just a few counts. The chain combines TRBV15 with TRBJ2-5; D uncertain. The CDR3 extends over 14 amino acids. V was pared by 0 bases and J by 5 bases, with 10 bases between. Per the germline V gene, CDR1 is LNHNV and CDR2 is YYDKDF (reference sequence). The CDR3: CATSRDYGWETQYF. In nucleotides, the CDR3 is TGTGCCACCAGCAGAGATTACGGTTGGGAGACCCAGTACTTC.